The rows below give T cell receptor beta chains drawn from one sample of a study of cytotoxic CD8 clonotypes in ibrutinib-treated CLL. Sequencing used immunoSEQ multiplex PCR; TCRdb keeps in-frame clones, though not all of them. The data contain about 160,000 clones, approximately 80% of them singletons. Material: PBMCs, obtained after 12 months of ibrutinib treatment. Source of these receptors: a human donor with chronic lymphocytic leukemia. Each CDR3 is given with its conserved first and last residue. The D gene is left open where the match is weak. The size of a clone is reported for some rows only, either as once, few or many, or as a class for expanded clones.

clone size: once
V gene: TRBV7-2
D gene: TRBD1
J gene: TRBJ1-6
CDR3 protein: CASSAPDRGHSPLHF
CDR3 DNA: TGTGCCAGCAGCGCGCCGGACAGGGGACATTCACCCCTCCACTTT

clone size: -
V gene: TRBV7-9
D gene: -
J gene: TRBJ1-2
CDR3 protein: CASSPTHNYGYTF
CDR3 DNA: TGTGCCAGCAGCCCGACCCATAACTATGGCTACACCTTC

clone size: -
V gene: TRBV5-1
D gene: -
J gene: TRBJ2-7
CDR3 protein: CASSMGPQGAVSYEQYF
CDR3 DNA: TGCGCCAGCAGTATGGGGCCTCAAGGCGCGGTCTCCTACGAGCAGTACTTC

clone size: once
V gene: TRBV7-8
D gene: TRBD2
J gene: TRBJ2-1
CDR3 protein: CASSLIAGGPSGNEQFF
CDR3 DNA: TGTGCCAGCAGCTTGATTGCGGGAGGGCCGTCGGGCAATGAGCAGTTCTTC

clone size: -
V gene: TRBV10-2
D gene: -
J gene: TRBJ2-2
CDR3 protein: CASSESPQGITGELFF
CDR3 DNA: TGCGCCAGCAGTGAGTCCCCCCAGGGGATCACCGGGGAGCTGTTTTTT

clone size: -
V gene: TRBV28
D gene: TRBD1
J gene: TRBJ1-4
CDR3 protein: CAVRDSNNEKLFF
CDR3 DNA: TGTGCCGTCCGGGACAGCAATAATGAAAAACTGTTTTTT

clone size: -
V gene: TRBV6-1
D gene: TRBD1
J gene: TRBJ2-1
CDR3 protein: CASLQGARSYNEQFF
CDR3 DNA: TGTGCCAGCTTACAGGGGGCTAGATCCTACAATGAGCAGTTCTTC

clone size: -
V gene: TRBV10-3
D gene: TRBD1
J gene: TRBJ1-2
CDR3 protein: CAITGTGRAESGYTF
CDR3 DNA: TGTGCCATCACCGGGACAGGGAGAGCGGAGAGTGGCTACACCTTC

clone size: few
V gene: TRBV28
D gene: TRBD1
J gene: TRBJ2-7
CDR3 protein: CASRIGDRVYEQYF
CDR3 DNA: TGTGCCAGCAGGATTGGGGACAGGGTCTACGAGCAGTACTTC

clone size: -
V gene: TRBV9
D gene: TRBD1
J gene: TRBJ1-3
CDR3 protein: CASSVGTGGSSGNTIYF
CDR3 DNA: TGTGCCAGCAGCGTAGGGACAGGGGGAAGCTCTGGAAACACCATATATTTT

clone size: -
V gene: TRBV19
D gene: TRBD1
J gene: TRBJ2-3
CDR3 protein: CASSQIRGSTDTQYF
CDR3 DNA: TGTGCCAGTAGTCAAATCAGGGGGAGCACAGATACGCAGTATTTT

clone size: once
V gene: TRBV10-3
D gene: TRBD1
J gene: TRBJ2-5
CDR3 protein: CAIYDREKETQYF
CDR3 DNA: TGTGCCATTTACGACAGGGAGAAAGAGACCCAGTACTTC

clone size: -
V gene: TRBV25-1
D gene: TRBD1
J gene: TRBJ2-7
CDR3 protein: CASSGTRDRGYEQYF
CDR3 DNA: TGTGCCAGCAGTGGGACCCGGGACAGGGGCTACGAGCAGTACTTC

clone size: once
V gene: TRBV11-2
D gene: TRBD2
J gene: TRBJ2-1
CDR3 protein: CASSQSGSPVNEQFF
CDR3 DNA: TGTGCCAGCAGCCAGAGCGGGAGTCCGGTCAATGAGCAGTTCTTC

clone size: -
V gene: TRBV7-9
D gene: TRBD1
J gene: TRBJ2-5
CDR3 protein: CASSLVGTGPNRGSETQYF
CDR3 DNA: TGTGCCAGCAGCTTAGTTGGGACAGGGCCAAATCGGGGGTCGGAGACCCAGTACTTC

clone size: few
V gene: TRBV2
D gene: TRBD1
J gene: TRBJ1-5
CDR3 protein: CASSAGGGNQPQHF
CDR3 DNA: TGTGCCAGCAGTGCAGGGGGTGGCAATCAGCCCCAGCATTTT